This T cell receptor (beta chain) comes out of a study of blood T cells in healthy people across ages. The CDR3 extends over 16 amino acids. Germline V lookup: CDR1 DFQATT, CDR2 SNEGSKA (reference sequence). Points from the study as a whole: Diversity estimates drawn from one million T cells were deemed underestimates. Getting older went along with TCR beta diversity per million T cells dropping roughly linearly. Long-lived donors exceeded aged donors in naive CD4+ cells and diversity.

Details on this clonotype: Its antigen is currently unknown. A read error may produce the germline difference seen at one junction end.

It was with a sample-barcoded 5' primer and a J-beta primer mix that a second PCR of roughly 6 to 11 cycles was run. Carrying 12 random nucleotides, a template-switch adaptor labeled each individual cDNA molecule. Using its own MiXCR run on the 5' RACE reads, TCRdb lists one record per CDR3 protein. The data show 1.8 million or so distinct CDR3 sequences, with about two fifths seen just once and 20% to 25% held by the top ten. The chain is built from TRBV20-1 and TRBJ1-2; D remains unclear. Sequencing used blood. The source of this sequence is a human donor in good health. The CDR3 bases are TGCAGTGCTGGAGATAATTCAGCCCCTGTGAACTATGGCTACACCTTC. Encoded protein: CSAGDNSAPVNYGYTF.